Listed below are T cell receptor beta chains from one sample, sequenced in a study of blood T cell repertoires in COVID-19. Sequencing used immunoSEQ multiplex PCR; TCRdb keeps in-frame clones, though not all of them. Among 300,000 or so clones listed, about nine tenths were seen once. The specimen was PBMCs or T cells enriched from blood (not recorded which). Receptors originate from a woman aged 18 to 35 who had recovered from COVID-19. Each CDR3 is given with its conserved first and last residue. Each record gives: clone size, J gene, D gene, V gene, CDR3 protein, CDR3 DNA. A D gene is named only where the DNA matches it firmly. The size of a clone is reported for some rows only, either as once, few or many, or as a class for expanded clones.

>.|TRBJ2-7|TRBD1|TRBV6-5
CASIRDREFSYEQYF
TGTGCCAGCATTAGGGACAGGGAATTCTCCTACGAGCAGTACTTC
>.|TRBJ2-5|TRBD2|TRBV27
CASKPSGKETQYF
TGTGCCAGCAAGCCTAGCGGGAAAGAGACCCAGTACTTC
>.|TRBJ2-2|.|TRBV7-9
CASSLKRNTGELFF
TGTGCCAGCAGCTTAAAGAGGAACACCGGGGAGCTGTTTTTT
>.|TRBJ1-5|TRBD1|TRBV28
CASSSGTGGDSHSNQPQHF
TGTGCCAGCAGTTCCGGGACAGGGGGCGATAGCCATAGCAATCAGCCCCAGCATTTT
>.|TRBJ1-1|.|TRBV19
CASRQYLGTEAFF
TGTGCCAGTAGACAATACCTCGGGACAGAAGCTTTCTTT
>once|TRBJ1-5|TRBD1|TRBV27
CASSTQTGDQPQHF
TGTGCCAGCAGTACCCAGACAGGGGATCAGCCCCAGCATTTT
>.|TRBJ1-1|.|TRBV2
CASSAPRRGEAFF
TGTGCCAGCAGTGCCCCTAGACGAGGTGAAGCTTTCTTT
>.|TRBJ2-1|TRBD2|TRBV11-3
CASSSGLAGVGPYNEQFF
TGTGCCAGCAGCTCCGGACTAGCGGGAGTGGGCCCCTACAATGAGCAGTTCTTC
>.|TRBJ1-2|.|TRBV19
CASSIGWRGTGSYGYTF
TGTGCCAGTAGTATAGGGTGGAGGGGTACAGGTTCCTATGGCTACACCTTC
>.|TRBJ1-1|.|TRBV28
CASRESDTEAFF
TGTGCCAGCAGGGAGTCGGACACTGAAGCTTTCTTT
>.|TRBJ2-7|.|TRBV6-5
CASSYFRTTSYEQYF
TGTGCCAGCAGTTACTTCCGAACAACGTCCTACGAGCAGTACTTC
>.|TRBJ2-5|TRBD1|TRBV11-3
CASSLTGARETQYF
TGTGCCAGCAGCTTAACAGGGGCACGGGAGACCCAGTACTTC
>.|TRBJ2-1|.|TRBV9
CASGGGPGSYNEQFF
TGTGCCAGCGGTGGTGGGCCAGGCTCCTACAATGAGCAGTTCTTC
>.|TRBJ1-1|.|TRBV4-1
CASSRTEMNTEAFF
TGCGCCAGCAGCCGCACGGAGATGAACACTGAAGCTTTCTTT
>.|TRBJ2-5|TRBD2|TRBV2
CASSRLAGGLETQYF
TGTGCCAGCAGCCGACTAGCGGGGGGGCTGGAGACCCAGTACTTC
>many|TRBJ1-1|.|TRBV5-1
CASSLASGRVSTEAFF
TGCGCCAGCAGCTTGGCCTCGGGCAGGGTGAGCACTGAAGCTTTCTTT
>.|TRBJ1-4|.|TRBV27
CASSSGTFEKLFF
TGTGCCAGCAGCTCCGGGACTTTTGAAAAACTGTTTTTT
>.|TRBJ2-5|.|TRBV7-3
CASSEMGGYQETQYF
TGTGCCAGCAGCGAAATGGGGGGTTACCAAGAGACCCAGTACTTC
>.|TRBJ1-2|.|TRBV5-1
CASSPGRVEGGYTF
TGCGCCAGCAGCCCTGGGAGGGTAGAGGGAGGCTACACCTTC
>once|TRBJ1-6|.|TRBV13
CASSLRRSSYNSPLHF
TGTGCCAGCAGCTTACGGCGGAGCTCCTATAATTCACCCCTCCACTTT
>.|TRBJ1-1|.|TRBV4-1
CASSQEGNRLNTEAFF
TGCGCCAGCAGCCAAGAAGGTAACAGACTGAACACTGAAGCTTTCTTT
>few|TRBJ2-3|.|TRBV3-1/TRBV3-2
CASSRQPSTDTQYF
TGTGCCAGCAGCCGACAGCCTAGCACAGATACGCAGTATTTT
>.|TRBJ1-1|.|TRBV5-1
CASRTHLDRNTEAFF
TGCGCCAGCAGGACTCACTTGGACAGGAACACTGAAGCTTTCTTT
>.|TRBJ2-7|TRBD2|TRBV2
CASVGLAGAYEQYF
TGTGCCAGCGTTGGACTAGCGGGAGCCTACGAGCAGTACTTC
>.|TRBJ2-2|TRBD2|TRBV27
CASSNGLAGVYPGELFF
TGTGCCAGCAGTAATGGACTAGCGGGAGTGTATCCCGGGGAGCTGTTTTTT
>once|TRBJ1-6|.|TRBV4-1
CASSQVGLRIDSPLHF
TGCGCCAGCAGCCAAGTTGGCCTCCGTATCGATTCACCCCTCCACTTT